Below, one T cell receptor delta chain is given with its context. Its antigen remains unidentified. TCRdb records a much larger clone's protein for this DNA, with a difference at residue 7 that likely arises from a read error; the protein given is the translation of the DNA. The method behind the library was multiplex PCR. A 32-plex assay, with primers for all 8 TRDV and 4 TRDJ genes spanning the CDR3, was used to amplify the genomic DNA. A 12-nucleotide UMI was attached over 3 barcoding PCR cycles, and a second PCR was then run with Illumina adapter primers. AMPure XP beads were used for library purification, and library quality was checked on a Fragment Analyzer with the HS NGS Fragment kit. An Illumina MiniSeq mid-output kit with approximately 20% PhiX and 150 cycles of paired-end reads was used for sequencing. The paper's data handling went like this. MIGEC version 1.2.9 was used to process reads, grouping reads by UMI and building error-corrected consensus sequences. For post-processing, modified scripts from VDJtools version 1.2.1 were used together with the tcR R package. TCRdb reprocessed the public data with the CATT caller; entries with the same nucleotide sequence were combined afterwards. These V and J calls derive from TCRdb rather than the authors' analysis. The sample table holds approximately 2,000 delta-chain clones, of which 14% were seen once. The top ten clonotypes cover about half of the sample.

This specimen belongs to a study of DNA immune sequencing with unique molecular identifiers (dated by TCRdb to about 2020). Looking at the study overall: Using immunomagnetic cell separation, gammadelta T cells were enriched from buffy coats, and the genomic DNA of these cells was sequenced. Fluorescence-activated cell sorting was used to enrich gammadelta T cells from the PBMC of nine to ten healthy individuals. In the comparison of enriched versus non-enriched samples, 100 ng of enriched gammadelta T-cell DNA and around 900 ng of non-enriched PBMC DNA were sequenced. An ultrasensitive DNA-based TRD repertoire sequencing method using PCR-introduced unique molecular identifiers was developed and validated in the study. All donors were healthy people, and roughly nine of the donors were profiled using sorted gammadelta T cells from peripheral blood. Validation of the sequencing method was done both on synthetic reference molecules and on blood samples taken from healthy individuals. The study at large found these results: TRD repertoire diversity differed among healthy donors, and several donors were highly oligoclonal, with the top 5 clonotypes making up more than half of productive molecules. The primer-based approach cannot detect novel TRD sequences that are not targeted by the primers. Among clonotypes in healthy donors, the most frequent TRD rearrangement was TRDV2 paired with TRDJ1.

The CDR3 covers 17 residues, taking in both the cysteine and the phenylalanine. The retained sequence is limited to the CDR3, 51 bases, with the frame set at the first base. Per the germline V gene, GEAIGNYY is the CDR1 and EKD is the CDR2. V and J are truncated by 1 base and 0 bases respectively, leaving an intervening sequence of 17 bases. The material sequenced was gamma-delta T cells enriched from blood buffy coat, or unenriched PBMCs (not recorded which). The clonotype was recovered from a human donor in good health. Here the chain combines TRDV2 and TRDJ1, with the D gene not clear enough to name. CDR3 protein: CACDTLVDGKYTDKLIF. Here is the DNA: TGTGCCTGTGACACTCTGGTGGATGGAAAGTACACCGATAAACTCATCTTT.